Listed below are T cell receptor beta chains from one sample, sequenced in a study of blood T cell repertoires in COVID-19. Data came from immunoSEQ multiplex PCR; TCRdb stores just in-frame clones and leaves some out. Of around 190,000 clones listed, 70% to 90% are singletons. Material: peripheral blood. These receptors were taken from a man in his forties or fifties with active or convalescent COVID-19. Both conserved end residues are part of each CDR3. A D gene is named only where the DNA matches it firmly. The size entry is marked missing in some rows and otherwise reads once, few, many or a size class.

TRBJ1-1 | TRBD1 | . | TRBV5-6 | TGTGCCAGCAGCTTCCAAGGGGGCAACACTGAAGCTTTCTTT | CASSFQGGNTEAFF
TRBJ2-5 | . | . | TRBV7-9 | TGTGCCACCCAGCGCCAAGAGACCCAGTACTTC | CATQRQETQYF
TRBJ1-6 | . | . | TRBV19 | TGTGCCAGTAAGGAGGAGAGCTCCTATAATTCACCCCTCCACTTT | CASKEESSYNSPLHF
TRBJ2-3 | . | . | TRBV6-5 | TGTGCCAGCAGTTTTCAACTTTCTCTTTCAGATACGCAGTATTTT | CASSFQLSLSDTQYF
TRBJ1-6 | TRBD1 | . | TRBV5-4 | TGTGCCAGCCAGACCCGGACAGGTGGGTCCAATTCACCCCTCCACTTT | CASQTRTGGSNSPLHF
TRBJ1-1 | TRBD1 | . | TRBV30 | TGTGCCTGGAGTAAAGGAGGGGGCGCCATGAACACTGAAGCTTTCTTT | CAWSKGGGAMNTEAFF
TRBJ2-3 | . | . | TRBV4-1 | TGCGCCAGCAGCCCAAGGACAGTGGGCACAGATACGCAGTATTTT | CASSPRTVGTDTQYF
TRBJ2-2 | . | . | TRBV9 | TGTGCCAGCAGCGGAGGGACAAACACCGGGGAGCTGTTTTTT | CASSGGTNTGELFF
TRBJ1-5 | . | . | TRBV7-3 | TGTGCCAGCAGCTTATCCAGGGGTCAGCCCCAGCATTTT | CASSLSRGQPQHF
TRBJ2-2 | . | . | TRBV18 | TGTGCCAGCTCACCCCCTAACAGGGAAGGGACCGGGGAGCTGTTTTTT | CASSPPNREGTGELFF
TRBJ2-1 | . | . | TRBV5-4 | TGTGCCAGCAGCTTGGTTTCCTCACGCCAGGATGAGCAGTTCTTC | CASSLVSSRQDEQFF
TRBJ1-4 | TRBD1 | . | TRBV5-1 | TGCGCCAGCAGCTTGGCGGCAGGGGGCATGGTCGGTGAAAAACTGTTTTTT | CASSLAAGGMVGEKLFF
TRBJ2-3 | . | few | TRBV6-6 | TGTGCCAGCAGCCATAGGACAGCCACAGATACGCAGTATTTT | CASSHRTATDTQYF